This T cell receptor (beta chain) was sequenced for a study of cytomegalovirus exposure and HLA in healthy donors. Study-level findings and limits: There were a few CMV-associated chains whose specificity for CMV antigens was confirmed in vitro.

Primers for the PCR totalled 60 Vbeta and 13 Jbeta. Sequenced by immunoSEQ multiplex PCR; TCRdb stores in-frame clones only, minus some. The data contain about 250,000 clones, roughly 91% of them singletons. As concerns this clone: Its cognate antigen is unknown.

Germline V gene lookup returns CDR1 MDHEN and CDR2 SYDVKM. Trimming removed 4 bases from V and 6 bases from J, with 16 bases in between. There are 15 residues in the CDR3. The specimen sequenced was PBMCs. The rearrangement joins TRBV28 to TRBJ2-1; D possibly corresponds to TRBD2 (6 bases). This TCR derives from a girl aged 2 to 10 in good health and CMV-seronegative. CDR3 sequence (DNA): TGTGCCAGCAGTTCCCCGGGGGAAGGTCCCAATGAGCAGTTCTTC. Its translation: CASSSPGEGPNEQFF.